The rows below give T cell receptor beta chains drawn from one sample of a study of OX40 agonist ivuxolimab in advanced cancers. Profiling relied on immunoSEQ multiplex PCR, and the TCRdb table lists in-frame clones only, not all of them. The profile shows some 79,000 clones, roughly nine tenths of them singletons. Here the sequenced sample was CD4+ or CD8+ T cells sorted from blood, taken in a trial of the OX40 agonist ivuxolimab. All receptors derive from an adult with an advanced solid tumor such as melanoma, head and neck, liver or kidney cancer. Both conserved end residues are part of each CDR3. D genes are given only for firm matches. The size of a clone is reported for some rows only, either as once, few or many, or as a class for expanded clones.

NA	NA	TRBV10-2	TRBJ2-7	CASSPGLTYEQYF	TGCGCCAGCAGTCCCGGACTGACCTACGAGCAGTACTTC
NA	NA	TRBV6-5	TRBJ1-5	CASSEIRSQPQHF	TGTGCCAGCAGTGAGATAAGGAGCCAGCCCCAGCATTTT
TRBD2	NA	TRBV5-1	TRBJ2-1	CASSLVVAGSYNEQFF	TGCGCCAGCAGCTTGGTTGTAGCGGGAAGCTACAATGAGCAGTTCTTC
TRBD1	NA	TRBV19	TRBJ2-2	CASSRGGAGTGELFF	TGTGCCAGTAGTCGAGGGGGCGCGGGCACCGGGGAGCTGTTTTTT
NA	once	TRBV18	TRBJ2-3	CASSPEVSDTQYF	TGTGCCAGCTCACCAGAAGTGTCAGATACGCAGTATTTT
TRBD1	NA	TRBV2	TRBJ1-4	CASSQGTGVNEKLFF	TGTGCCAGCAGTCAGGGGACAGGGGTTAATGAAAAACTGTTTTTT
TRBD2	NA	TRBV7-6	TRBJ2-7	CASSRGEGGASYEQYF	TGTGCCAGCAGCCGAGGGGAGGGAGGGGCCTCCTACGAGCAGTACTTC
NA	once	TRBV6-6	TRBJ1-2	CASTATGSNYGYTF	TGTGCCAGCACTGCGACAGGATCCAACTATGGCTACACCTTC
NA	once	TRBV7-2	TRBJ1-3	CASSLWGPMSAGNTIYF	TGTGCCAGCAGCCTATGGGGCCCAATGTCGGCTGGAAACACCATATATTTT
TRBD2	NA	TRBV19	TRBJ2-1	CASSIGRTSGTPGEQFF	TGTGCCAGTAGTATCGGCCGGACTAGCGGGACCCCTGGTGAGCAGTTCTTC
TRBD1	NA	TRBV27	TRBJ1-5	CASGEPGQGGPQHF	TGTGCCAGCGGGGAGCCGGGACAGGGTGGACCCCAGCATTTT
TRBD2	once	TRBV6-1	TRBJ2-7	CASSEGLAGGNEQYF	TGTGCCAGCAGTGAAGGGCTAGCGGGAGGAAACGAGCAGTACTTC
NA	NA	TRBV25-1	TRBJ2-1	CASSARPGVGVNEQFF	TGTGCCAGCAGTGCTCGCCCGGGAGTTGGTGTCAATGAGCAGTTCTTC